The source of this TCR beta chain is a study of spatial heterogeneity in lung cancer (dated by TCRdb to about 2019). Notes on the research overall: More beta-chain than alpha-chain transcripts were consistently detected, likely reflecting higher beta-chain transcript abundance. TCR transcript counts in tumor regions correlated strongly with a T cell transcriptional module score from matched bulk RNA-seq. In the raw uncorrected reads, each unique combination of TCR and UMI appeared more than ten times on average. Nonsynonymous mutation counts, determined by whole-exome sequencing of tumor tissue, were related to TCR repertoire features. The study quantitatively compared TCR alpha and beta repertoires across multiple tumor regions, matched nontumor lung and blood in non-small cell lung cancer. Both alpha and beta chains were TCR-sequenced in samples taken at surgery, namely 220 tumor regions, approximately 66 matched nontumor lung samples and roughly 56 PBMC samples.

Between the V and J ends, shortened by 1 base and 6 bases respectively, the junction contains 17 bases. Based on the germline V gene, the CDR1 and CDR2 sequences are SGHVS and FQNEAQ. From the cysteine through the phenylalanine, the CDR3 covers 16 amino acids. Only the CDR3 DNA stays, 48 bases, in frame from base 1. The time point label, read with the paper, signifies: sample taken at primary tumor resection. Donors were some 78 patients with early-stage, untreated non-small cell lung cancer from the lung TRACERx cohort. For TCR sequencing, whole RNA was extracted from tumor and nontumor lung tissue, or from cryopreserved PBMC samples, and no cell sorting was done. A patient was chosen for TCR sequencing only when enough RNA was available from at least two tumor regions. Tumor and adjacent nontumor lung specimens were reviewed by a lung pathologist before selection. Study-level results and caveats: TCR-seq was estimated to cover only 6.5% to 9% of tumor T cells for alpha chains and about 13% for beta chains. Additional single-cell paired TCR alpha and beta sequencing was considered necessary to confirm, at a functional level, the hypothesis that regional TCRs recognize regional mutations. The count of ubiquitous expanded TCRs correlated with the count of ubiquitous nonsynonymous mutations, and the count of regional expanded TCRs correlated with the count of regional nonsynonymous mutations. The tumor nonsynonymous mutation count correlated with the number of expanded alpha and beta TCRs within the tumor.

Libraries were built with 5' RACE. For sequencing, a NextSeq 500 was employed. The TCR library protocol attached a unique molecular identifier to each TCR cDNA molecule to allow correction of PCR and sequencing errors. Per the authors' processing: TCR identification, UMI-based error correction and CDR3 extraction were performed with Decombinator tools. TCRs above a frequency of 2 per 1,000, corresponding to the top 1% of the tumor frequency distribution, were defined as expanded. Expanded tumor TCRs were classed as regional if statistically deemed absent (corrected P<0.05) from at least one tumor region, otherwise ubiquitous. Rényi diversity was computed with the R vegan package after subsampling each repertoire 100 times to 5,000 TCRs. CDR3 similarity networks were built from amino acid triplet string-kernel similarity, connecting CDR3s with pairwise similarity above 0.82. TCRdb cleaned the public reads at Q25 with fastp, built clones with MiXCR and kept in-frame beta chains. When rows share a CDR3 protein, they turn into one entry using the most common DNA and genes. These V and J calls are TCRdb output, not the study's own analysis. Counted in this sample were thousands of distinct CDR3 sequences; approximately 9% of them appeared once. The ten most abundant clones make up about 4% of the sample.

This clonotype has ten or more counts. The antigen this receptor binds is unknown. Per-base qualities were not stored, and no clone one base away is much larger. Found in a library prepared for alpha chains, this beta chain is an off-target read, and its abundance has little meaning. The sequence was collected from a male donor with early-stage non-small cell lung cancer. The rearranged segments are TRBV7-8 and TRBJ2-3; the D gene is perhaps TRBD2, on 7 matching bases. Sequenced here: lung tumor tissue, sampled at surgery. The CDR3 reads as follows: CASSLEGRGARDTQYF. The nucleotide sequence is given as TGTGCCAGCAGCTTAGAGGGGAGGGGGGCCAGGGATACGCAGTATTTT.